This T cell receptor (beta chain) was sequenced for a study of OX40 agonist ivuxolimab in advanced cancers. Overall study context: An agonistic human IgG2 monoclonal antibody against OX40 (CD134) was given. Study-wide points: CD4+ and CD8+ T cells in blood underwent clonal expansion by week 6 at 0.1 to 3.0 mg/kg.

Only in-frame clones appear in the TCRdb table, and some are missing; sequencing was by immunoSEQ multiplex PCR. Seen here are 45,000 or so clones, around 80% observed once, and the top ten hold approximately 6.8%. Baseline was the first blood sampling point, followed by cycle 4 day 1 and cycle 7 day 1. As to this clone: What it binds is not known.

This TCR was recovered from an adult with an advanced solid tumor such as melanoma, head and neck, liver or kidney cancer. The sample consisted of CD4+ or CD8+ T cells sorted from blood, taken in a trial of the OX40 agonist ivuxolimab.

The CDR3 region has the DNA TGCGCCAGCAGCCCACGCACAGCTTACAATGAGCAGTTCTTC. It yields the protein CASSPRTAYNEQFF. The chain couples TRBV4-3 to TRBJ2-1, with D uncertain. This CDR3 comprises 14 residues. V gave up 4 bases and J gave up 4 bases, with 11 bases separating them. Germline V CDR1 and CDR2: LGHNA, YSLEER.